The sequence of this T cell receptor (beta chain) was determined in a study of Tregs in tolerant kidney transplant recipients. Study information: Related graft donors supplied nonmyeloablative bone marrow transplants, and mixed chimerism was transient. Study-wide points: Findings come from small patient numbers and require larger validation. The most relevant donor-specific Treg TCRbeta repertoire apparently came from expansion with activated donor B cells.

Concerning this clone itself: Its antigen is currently unknown.

V lost 5 bases, J lost 5 bases, and 8 bases stayed unmatched. Germline values: CDR1 SGHTA, CDR2 FQGNSA. The CDR3 has 14 amino acids. Unstimulated regulatory T cells (CD4+CD25+CD127-), CD4+CD25- non-regulatory cells, CD4 and CD8 cells were FACS-sorted from thawed PBMCs. Clones were read by immunoSEQ multiplex PCR, and TCRdb kept only the in-frame ones, dropping some. The table includes 50,000 to 75,000 clones, 95% to 98% detected once. The genes are TRBV7-2 and TRBJ2-7, with 8 bases aligning to TRBD2. The sequence was collected from a human donor who received a combined kidney and bone marrow transplant. The source material was Tregs from blood, sampled before the transplant. CDR3 bases: TGTGCCAGCAGCCCAGGCGGGACTAGTAACGAGCAGTACTTC. Translating gives CASSPGGTSNEQYF.